The rows below give T cell receptor beta chains drawn from one sample of a study of glioma-infiltrating T cells. TCRdb itself ran the multiplex PCR reads through MiXCR, one entry per CDR3 protein. The table lists about 130,000 distinct CDR3 sequences, more than 20% of them singletons. The sample was glioma tissue, nonneoplastic brain tissue, or PBMCs (not recorded which). All receptors derive from a human donor with low-grade glioma or glioblastoma, undergoing nonglioma brain surgery, or in good health (not recorded which). Each CDR3 is given with its conserved first and last residue. The D gene is left open where the match is weak. Size is stated for part of the rows, as once, few or many counts, or as a class when the clone is expanded.

cdr3_nt,cdr3_aa,d_call,j_call,v_call,clone_size
TGCAGTGCTAGAGAGGTGGGGTATGCGGGACCTTACAATGAGCAGTTCTTC,CSAREVGYAGPYNEQFF,-,TRBJ2-1,TRBV20-1,many
TGTGCCACCAGTGATTTGGGCGAGACCCAGTACTTC,CATSDLGETQYF,-,TRBJ2-5,TRBV24-1,few
TGTGCCAGCAGTTCGTACCCCAGTACGGAAAAACTGTTTTTT,CASSSYPSTEKLFF,-,TRBJ1-4,TRBV28,many
TGTGCCAGCAGAAGAGGGGATAGGGGGCTGAACGCTGAAGCTTTCTTT,CASRRGDRGLNAEAFF,TRBD1,TRBJ1-1,TRBV7-2,few
TGCGCCAGCAGCCAAGTCCTCTCTGGGGCCAACGTCCTGACTTTC,CASSQVLSGANVLTF,-,TRBJ2-6,TRBV4-1,few
TGTGCCAGCAGTCTGATCCCGGGACAGGGAGGCAATCAGCCCCAGCATTTT,CASSLIPGQGGNQPQHF,TRBD1,TRBJ1-5,TRBV7-2,few
TGCAGCGTCACAAGGGGGGGCGATGGCTACACCTTC,CSVTRGGDGYTF,-,TRBJ1-2,TRBV29-1,few
TGTGCCAGCAGCTTAGGGCCTCCGGGACCCTTCTCTGGAAACACCATATATTTT,CASSLGPPGPFSGNTIYF,-,TRBJ1-3,TRBV11-2,few
TGTGCCAGCAGTTTAACTAGCGCTGAGACCCAGTACTTC,CASSLTSAETQYF,TRBD2,TRBJ2-5,TRBV6-1,few
TGTGCCACCAGTGGCAAGGGACGCACAGATACGCAGTATTTT,CATSGKGRTDTQYF,-,TRBJ2-3,TRBV24-1,few
TGTGCCAGCAGCCCCAAGGCTAGCGGGGGGATTAGGAATGAGCAGTTCTTC,CASSPKASGGIRNEQFF,TRBD2,TRBJ2-1,TRBV7-2,few
TGTGCCAGCAACGGGGGGAATAACTATGGCTACACCTTC,CASNGGNNYGYTF,-,TRBJ1-2,TRBV7-8,many
TGTGCCAGCGGATTGGACAGGCCTACTGGCTACACCTTC,CASGLDRPTGYTF,TRBD1,TRBJ1-2,TRBV3-1,-
TGTGCCACTGAGATCAGTCCTGGGACAGGGGTATTCTATGGCTACACCTTC,CATEISPGTGVFYGYTF,TRBD1,TRBJ1-2,TRBV19,few
TGTGCCAGCAGTGAAGGATTTTCTATGAACACTGAAGCTTTCTTT,CASSEGFSMNTEAFF,-,TRBJ1-1,TRBV2,-
TGCGCCAGCAGCTTGGCCGCGGCTAGCGGCTACAATGAGCAGTTCTTC,CASSLAAASGYNEQFF,TRBD2,TRBJ2-1,TRBV5-1,once
TGTGCCAGCAGGGAAGACAGGGGGCATGGCTACACCTTC,CASREDRGHGYTF,TRBD1,TRBJ1-2,TRBV2,-
TGTGCCAGCAGTTTAGCGGGGAGTGGAAACATTCAGTACTTC,CASSLAGSGNIQYF,-,TRBJ2-4,TRBV12-3/TRBV12-4,few
TGCGCCAGCAGCCGCGCCGTAAATGAGCAGTTCTTC,CASSRAVNEQFF,-,TRBJ2-1,TRBV4-1,few
TGTGCCAGCAGCCACGGGAGTAGCAATCAGCCCCAGCATTTT,CASSHGSSNQPQHF,-,TRBJ1-5,TRBV7-9,few
TGTGCCAGCAGTGAGGGGGAGGGGGCTAGAACGACCACAGATACGCAGTATTTT,CASSEGEGARTTTDTQYF,-,TRBJ2-3,TRBV25-1,many
TGTGCCAGCAGCTTAGTCGTATTAGCCGCAGATACGCAGTATTTT,CASSLVVLAADTQYF,-,TRBJ2-3,TRBV11-2,few
TGCAGTGCCAAGCGGTCTAAGAGCACAGATACGCAGTATTTT,CSAKRSKSTDTQYF,-,TRBJ2-3,TRBV20-1,many